The clone carrying this TCR beta chain occurred many times. Its antigen is not known. TCRdb itself ran the 5' RACE reads through MiXCR, one entry per CDR3 protein. The sample holds around 33,000 distinct CDR3 sequences, roughly 4.5% seen once. This sample is part of a study of early T cells in non-severe SARS-CoV-2 infection. The study, taken as a whole, reports: Matching results from VDJdb favored anti-spike CD8 responses, leaving private and CD4 specificities undetected.

The CDR3 spans 16 residues. V lost 5 bases and J lost 6; bases outside the gene matches: 14. CDR1 is MRHNA, CDR2 SNTAGT, per germline. Sequencing used whole blood. This sequence originates from an adult who was a healthcare worker with PCR-confirmed SARS-CoV-2 infection or an uninfected control (not recorded which). The chain links TRBV6-4 to TRBJ2-3, with 7 positions matching TRBD2. The CDR3 DNA sequence: TGTGCCAGCAGTACCGGGACTACCGATGGACCGGATACGCAGTATTTT. It is translated as CASSTGTTDGPDTQYF.